These 7 T cell receptor beta chains were sequenced from one sample in a study of T-cell memory formation after mild COVID-19 (dated by TCRdb to the early 2020s). The library was produced with 5' RACE. Sequencing used an Illumina NovaSeq 6000. TCRdb reran the public reads through fastp at Q25 and MiXCR, keeping productive beta chains. Rows matching on CDR3 protein sequence are summarized as one entry with the most common DNA and genes. This sample holds approximately 480,000 distinct CDR3 sequences; about 20% were observed only once. Of the sample, over 9% falls within the top ten clones. The specimen sequenced was PBMCs or a T cell subset sorted from them (not recorded which). The receptors originated from an adult woman who had mild COVID-19 (a few samples of this study predate the infection). The sample titles of this study are shuffled in the database, so cell type and time point are left out; the donor was told from shared clones.

This clonotype was seen more than once but under ten times. The chain links TRBV7-2 to TRBJ2-1, with 7 nucleotides matching TRBD1. CDR1 and CDR2 (germline): SGHTA, FQGNSA. CDR3 length: 17 amino acids. V lost 5 bases, J lost 5 bases, and 15 bases stayed unmatched. CDR3 in amino acids: CASSPAAYRTGNNEQFF. CDR3 bases: TGTGCCAGCAGCCCAGCAGCATATCGGACAGGCAACAATGAGCAGTTCTTC.

The V call is TRBV15, the J call TRBJ1-1; D call uncertain. The CDR3 has 13 residues. Trimming left V 1 base short and J 8 bases short, with 11 bases between. Germline values: CDR1 LNHNV, CDR2 YYDKDF (reference sequence). The CDR3 DNA reads TGTGCCACCAGCAGAGTCAAAGGGATAGAAGCTTTCTTT. Amino acids: CATSRVKGIEAFF.

The rearrangement joins TRBV20-1 to TRBJ2-7; 9 bases are a match to TRBD1. Germline V gives CDR1 DFQATT, CDR2 SNEGSKA (reference sequence). The CDR3 covers 14 residues. With V trimmed by 4 bases and J by 5 bases, 9 bases remained unmatched. CDR3 DNA sequence: TGCAGTGCTATTCGGACAGGGGCAACCCACGAGCAGTACTTC. Translated: CSAIRTGATHEQYF.

The chain joins TRBV7-9 to TRBJ2-7, with 7 bases aligning to TRBD2. V dropped 5 bases and J dropped 0; count of bases not matched to a gene: 7. The germline gives CDR1 SEHNR, CDR2 FQNEAQ (reference sequence). CDR3 length: 15 amino acids. CDR3 sequence (DNA): TGTGCCAGCAGCCAGAGCGGGATAGACTCCTACGAGCAGTACTTC. Its translation: CASSQSGIDSYEQYF.

This clonotype has only a few counts. The rearrangement uses TRBV4-2 and TRBJ1-6, with 9 bases matching TRBD1. The CDR3 extends over 14 amino acids. CDR1 and CDR2 from the germline V gene are LGHNA and YNFKEQ. V lost 3 bases and J lost 9; bases outside the gene matches: 3. The CDR3 loop reads CASSHRQGVSPLHF. CDR3 in DNA: TGTGCCAGCAGCCACCGACAGGGGGTTTCACCCCTCCACTTT.

This clonotype was detected only once. As DNA, the CDR3 is TGCAGCTTTGTTAGGGGATTAGAGACCCAGTACTTC. This codes for CSFVRGLETQYF. This chain connects TRBV29-1 to TRBJ2-5, with D tentatively TRBD1 (5 bases). Trimming removed 8 bases at V and 4 bases at J, with 14 bases between. The CDR3 loop spans 12 amino acids. Germline V CDR1 and CDR2: SQVTM, ANQGSEA.

There are a few counts of this clonotype. The J gene is TRBJ2-7, the V gene TRBV11-2; 9 bases fit TRBD2. Looked up from germline, CDR1 is SGHAT and CDR2 is FQNNGV. The CDR3 is made up of 16 amino acids. J was trimmed by 2 bases and V by 5 bases; bases with no gene match: 10. In nucleotides, the CDR3 is TGTGCCAGCAGCCGTAAGCGGGGGGCGATCCCCTACGAGCAGTACTTC. Translation: CASSRKRGAIPYEQYF.